These 10 T cell receptor beta chains came from one sample sequenced in a study of breast tumors, draining lymph nodes, adjacent tissues. TCRdb called the multiplex PCR reads again in MiXCR, with one record for every CDR3 protein. Of 55,000 to 75,000 distinct CDR3 sequences listed, roughly 40% were seen once; the top ten hold roughly 8.1%. Input material: breast tumor tissue. These TCRs come from a female donor with breast cancer. Some clones in this sample may be carry-over from other donors' samples.

The chain carries TRBV6-2 or TRBV6-3 and TRBJ2-1; unclear D gene. CDR3 length equals 15 residues. Between the trimmed V and J ends, which lost 3 bases and 2 bases, there was a span of 11 bases. Germline assignment: CDR1 MNHEY and CDR2 SVGEGT. The CDR3: CASSYILSAYNEQFF. The DNA of the CDR3 is TGTGCCAGCAGTTATATATTAAGCGCCTACAATGAGCAGTTCTTC.

This chain connects TRBV7-9 to TRBJ2-5; TRBD1 or TRBD2 may be the D gene (7 bases each). The V and J ends lost 5 bases and 2 bases respectively, with 18 bases between them. Germline V lookup: CDR1 SEHNR, CDR2 FQNEAQ (reference sequence). The CDR3 is made up of 16 amino acids. As DNA, the CDR3 is TGTGCCAGCAGCCCAGGGGGGGGGCGCCCTCAAGAGACCCAGTACTTC. Protein: CASSPGGGRPQETQYF.

This clonotype was counted ten times or more. This chain uses TRBV5-8 with TRBJ2-7; D gene ambiguous. The CDR3 contains 13 residues. The germline gives CDR1 SGHTS, CDR2 YDEGEE. V was cut by 0 bases and J by 3 bases, with 7 bases left in between. The CDR3 nucleotides are TGTGCCAGCAGCTTGGGGCAGGACTACGAGCAGTACTTC. This gives the protein CASSLGQDYEQYF.

Concerning this clonotype: Without the conserved terminal phenylalanine or tryptophan, this CDR3 likely stems from a read error. The DNA is omitted, as the CDR3 cannot be located on it reliably, and the CDR3 follows TCRdb's listing. The rearrangement joins TRBV7-2 to TRBJ1-4; the table calls TRBD1, which could not be checked here. A total of 9 residues make up the CDR3, ends included. Germline assignment: CDR1 SGHTA and CDR2 FQGNSA. Here the CDR3 reads CASSPTGGY.

This rearrangement joins TRBV3-2 to TRBJ2-3; the D call in the table, TRBD2, was not verified against the DNA. TRBV3-2 is recorded as a pseudogene. The CDR3 consists of 17 residues. This chain's CDR3 is CARPHSRRGGCTDTQYF. As DNA, the CDR3 is TGTGCCAGGCCCCACTCCCGCCGGGGGGGGTGCACAGATACGCAGTATTTT.

The chain has TRBV19 and TRBJ1-2; no definite D call. The V gene lost 4 bases and the J gene lost 2 bases, with 5 bases spanning the gap. This CDR3 has 12 amino acids. Germline V lookup: CDR1 LNHDA, CDR2 SQIVND (reference sequence). CDR3 coding DNA: TGTGCCAGTAGTAGGGTGAACTATGGCTACACCTTC. Amino acid sequence: CASSRVNYGYTF.

This clonotype was seen a few times. V usage is TRBV6-1 and J usage is TRBJ2-1; 9 bases fit TRBD1. CDR1 is MNHNS and CDR2 is SASEGT in the germline V gene. Trimming took 5 bases from V and 4 from J; bases not matched to a gene: 6. This CDR3 has 15 amino acids. The CDR3 sequence is CASSQPGQGYNEQFF. The CDR3, as DNA: TGTGCCAGCAGTCAACCGGGACAGGGTTACAATGAGCAGTTCTTC.

Worth noting for this clonotype: Mismatch with germline at one junction end may stem from a read error. The genes are TRBV7-2 and TRBJ2-5; a possible D gene is TRBD2 (5 bases). CDR1 and CDR2 (germline): SGHTA, FQGNSA. The CDR3 loop spans 15 amino acids. This CDR3 reads CPSSPLGGGTDTQYF. The CDR3 bases are TGTCCCAGCAGTCCCCTAGGTGGAGGCACAGATACGCAGTACTTC.

The chain is built from TRBV7-2 and TRBJ2-7; D may be TRBD1 or TRBD2 (6 bases each). With 5 bases removed from V and 2 bases from J, the gap between germline ends came to 13 bases. CDR1 is SGHTA and CDR2 is FQGNSA in the germline V gene. The CDR3 has 14 residues. The CDR3 region is CASSQRGLTYEQYF. The CDR3 nucleotides read TGTGCCAGCAGCCAACGGGGGCTTACCTACGAGCAGTACTTC.

This clonotype was seen repeatedly, ten times or more. The genes are TRBV19 and TRBJ1-2; no definite D call. The CDR3 runs to 18 residues. CDR1 is LNHDA and CDR2 is SQIVND in the germline V gene (reference sequence). With 4 bases removed from V and 4 bases from J, the gap between germline ends came to 25 bases. The CDR3 DNA reads as TGTGCCAGTAGTAGTGACAAGATTTCTCTTGGACCGAGCTATGGCTACACCTTC. Amino acid sequence: CASSSDKISLGPSYGYTF.